A single sample is the source of the 25 T cell receptor beta chains below, sequenced in a study of vaccination and CD4 T cells after COVID-19. Cultured CD4+ T-cell DNA underwent Oncomine TCR Beta short-read sequencing. TCRdb recomputed calls from the PCR reads with MiXCR, one row per CDR3 protein. The sample consists of approximately 12,000 distinct CDR3 sequences, around 56% of them appearing once. Their antigens remain unidentified. The treatment was: roughly 11-day PBMC culture with coronavirus spike peptide pools or control peptides (ViraFEST assay). The source material was CD4+ T cells from blood, cultured in vitro. The source of these receptors is a human donor who had recovered from COVID-19.

The rearrangement joins TRBV6-1 to TRBJ1-1; no clear D. This CDR3 has 13 amino acids. Trimming removed 6 bases at V and 0 bases at J, with 8 bases between. Germline lookup yields CDR1 MNHNS and CDR2 SASEGT. The CDR3 reads CASRTGLNTEAFF. The DNA for the CDR3 is TGTGCCAGCAGGACGGGATTGAACACTGAAGCTTTCTTT.

This clonotype was detected only a few times. This chain uses TRBV7-2 with TRBJ2-7; D not resolved. V lost 2 bases and J lost 3, with 5 bases in between. This CDR3 is 12 amino acids long. In germline, CDR1 is SGHTA, CDR2 FQGNSA. This CDR3 reads CASSLMSYEQYF. DNA of the CDR3: TGTGCCAGCAGCTTAATGAGCTACGAGCAGTACTTC.

The V and J genes are TRBV24-1 and TRBJ2-3; D might be TRBD1 (5 bases). V was shortened by 2 bases and J by 0 bases, with 11 bases between the two germline ends. This CDR3 is 16 amino acids long. Germline V gene lookup returns CDR1 KGHDR and CDR2 SFDVKD. The CDR3 region is CATSDSQAQSTDTQYF. The CDR3 DNA reads TGTGCCACCAGTGATTCACAGGCCCAAAGCACAGATACGCAGTATTTT.

This clonotype has a single count. The genes are TRBV10-1 and TRBJ2-3; TRBD2 aligns across 14 bases. The CDR3 is made up of 19 amino acids. With V trimmed by 4 bases and J by 2 bases, 11 bases remained unmatched. Germline assignment: CDR1 WNHNN and CDR2 SYGVQD (reference sequence). Here the CDR3 DNA reads TGCGCCAGCAGTGCGGGGACTAGCGGGGGTCGGTTGAACACAGATACGCAGTATTTT. As protein: CASSAGTSGGRLNTDTQYF.

This clonotype was recorded a few times. This chain joins TRBV4-1 and TRBJ1-1; D gene uncertain. There are 12 residues in the CDR3. Germline CDR1 is MGHRA and CDR2 is YSYEKL. Trimming took 3 bases from V and 7 from J, leaving 9 bases between them. CDR3 sequence reads: CASSQGGDEAFF. CDR3 in DNA: TGCGCCAGCAGCCAGGGCGGTGATGAAGCTTTCTTT.

The chain is built from TRBV5-5 and TRBJ1-6, with D possibly matching TRBD1 (6 bases). Germline CDR1 and CDR2: SGHKS and YYEKEE (reference sequence). This CDR3 region has 15 residues. Between the trimmed V and J ends, which lost 4 bases and 6 bases, there was a span of 14 bases. The CDR3 coding sequence is TGTGCCAGCAGCCGCTCACAGGGATTTAATTCACCCCTCCACTTT. Residues: CASSRSQGFNSPLHF.

The V gene is TRBV5-1, the J gene TRBJ2-5, with D perhaps assigned TRBD1 or TRBD2 (7 bases each). V was clipped by 7 bases and J by 5 bases, with 21 bases between them. Germline V gene lookup returns CDR1 SGHRS and CDR2 YFSETQ. The CDR3 loop spans 15 amino acids. The CDR3 loop is CASGRLGRGLETQYF. For the CDR3, the DNA is TGCGCCAGCGGACGACTAGGGAGGGGGCTGGAGACCCAGTACTTC.

The gene calls are TRBV28 and TRBJ2-1; 7 bases fit TRBD1. The CDR3 is 14 residues long. Trimming took 2 bases from V and 9 from J; bases not matched to a gene: 7. Germline CDR1 reads MDHEN; CDR2 reads SYDVKM. Written as DNA, the CDR3 is TGTGCCAGCAGTTTACCAGGGGGAAGCTCTGAGCAGTTCTTC. Its protein product is CASSLPGGSSEQFF.

The count of this clonotype is one. The rearrangement links TRBV20-1 to TRBJ1-2; 7 bases fit TRBD1. CDR1 and CDR2 from the germline V gene are DFQATT and SNEGSKA (reference sequence). Losses at the gene ends were 3 bases for V and 4 bases for J; bases not matched to a gene: 8. The CDR3 has 14 amino acids. In DNA, the CDR3 is TGCAGTGCTAGGGTCCGGGACAGAGGCTATGGCTACACCTTC. This sequence encodes CSARVRDRGYGYTF.

This rearrangement joins TRBV20-1 to TRBJ2-4; 7 nucleotides match TRBD2. The CDR3 length is 13 residues. The V gene's germline CDR1 is DFQATT and CDR2 SNEGSKA (reference sequence). J gave up 6 bases and V 4 bases, and 6 bases lay outside the gene matches. CDR3 DNA: TGCAGTGCTACCTGGGGGGGTCTAAACATTCAGTACTTC. Translating it yields CSATWGGLNIQYF.

This clonotype was counted once. The CDR3 protein is CASSQDPGGGNSPLHF. DNA for the CDR3: TGCGCCAGCAGCCAAGATCCCGGGGGGGGAAATTCACCCCTCCACTTT. The chain carries TRBV4-3 and TRBJ1-6; possibly TRBD1 for D (5 bases). Germline lookup yields CDR1 LGHNA and CDR2 YSLEER. This CDR3 has 16 residues. Trimming pared 0 bases from V and 7 bases from J, leaving 13 bases between.

The chain carries TRBV28 and TRBJ2-2, with 10 bases identical to TRBD1. V lost 6 bases and J lost 2; bases outside the gene matches: 3. Germline assignment: CDR1 MDHEN and CDR2 SYDVKM. CDR3 length: 15 residues. The CDR3 DNA is TGTGCCAGCAGGGAGACAGGGGGCAACACCGGGGAGCTGTTTTTT. It specifies CASRETGGNTGELFF.

The chain carries TRBV6-1 and TRBJ2-5; D unresolved. Germline values: CDR1 MNHNS, CDR2 SASEGT. V was trimmed by 2 bases and J by 5 bases, leaving 15 bases between them. The CDR3 runs 15 residues. In nucleotides, the CDR3 is TGTGCCAGCAGTGAACGGAGTGACGGTCGGGAGACCCAGTACTTC. Its protein product is CASSERSDGRETQYF.

This clonotype was seen only a few times. The V and J genes are TRBV7-9 and TRBJ2-7; 7 bases match TRBD2. CDR3 length: 13 residues. Germline CDR1 SEHNR, CDR2 FQNEAQ (reference sequence). Unmatched junction bases numbered 1, after V lost 5 bases and J lost 0 bases. The CDR3: CASSRDYSYEQYF. The CDR3 nucleotides are TGTGCCAGCAGCCGGGACTACTCCTACGAGCAGTACTTC.

V and J are TRBV5-4 and TRBJ2-5, with 7 bases matching TRBD1. There are 15 residues in the CDR3. The J segment lost 4 bases and the V segment lost 0 bases, leaving 6 bases of the junction unmatched. Germline CDR1 and CDR2: SGHNT and YYREEE (reference sequence). CDR3 in amino acids: CASSLAAQGRETQYF. The CDR3 coding sequence is TGTGCCAGCAGCTTGGCCGCACAGGGGAGAGAGACCCAGTACTTC.

This clonotype came up a few times. The gene calls are TRBV7-2 and TRBJ2-7; maybe TRBD1 (5 bases). Germline V gene lookup returns CDR1 SGHTA and CDR2 FQGNSA. The CDR3 covers 12 residues. V was cut by 4 bases and J by 8 bases, with 12 bases left in between. The CDR3 here is CASSYDSVQQYF. The DNA of the CDR3 is TGTGCCAGCAGCTACGACAGCGTACAGCAGTACTTC.

The chain carries TRBV6-5 and TRBJ2-5, with TRBD1 identical over 7 bases. The ends lost 0 bases at V and 5 bases at J; junction bases unmatched: 3. The CDR3 contains 14 residues. The germline V gene encodes CDR1 MNHEY and CDR2 SVGAGI. This chain's CDR3 is CASSYSTGWETQYF. DNA of the CDR3: TGTGCCAGCAGTTACTCGACAGGGTGGGAGACCCAGTACTTC.

V is TRBV18 and J is TRBJ2-7, with a possible D match to TRBD2 (6 bases). Looked up from germline, CDR1 is KGHSH and CDR2 is LQKENI. The CDR3 sequence is 14 residues long. With 3 bases removed from V and 0 bases from J, the gap between germline ends came to 9 bases. The CDR3 is CASSPGSSSYEQYF. CDR3 coding DNA: TGTGCCAGCTCACCCGGGAGTAGCTCCTACGAGCAGTACTTC.

This chain uses TRBV6-1 with TRBJ1-2, with 7 bases aligning to TRBD1. This CDR3 has 13 residues. The germline V gene has CDR1 MNHNS and CDR2 SASEGT. J was trimmed by 8 bases and V by 6 bases; bases with no gene match: 9. The CDR3 DNA follows: TGTGCCAGCAGACCGACAGGGACGGGCGGCTACACCTTC. It codes for CASRPTGTGGYTF.

The chain combines TRBV7-9 with TRBJ2-7; a weak D match, TRBD2 (5 bases). The CDR3 consists of 14 residues. Germline V lookup: CDR1 SEHNR, CDR2 FQNEAQ (reference sequence). V lost 1 base and J 4 bases, leaving 11 bases between the germline ends. The CDR3 loop reads CASSLVAGGYEQYF. In DNA, the CDR3 is TGTGCCAGCAGCTTAGTCGCGGGTGGGTACGAGCAGTACTTC.

The chain carries TRBV28 and TRBJ2-1; D is undetermined. With 7 bases removed from V and 5 bases from J, the gap between germline ends came to 12 bases. The CDR3 runs to 13 residues. Germline CDR1 is MDHEN and CDR2 is SYDVKM. CDR3 nucleotide sequence: TGTGCCAGCACCAACCAGATTGACAATGAGCAGTTCTTC. This translates into CASTNQIDNEQFF.

This clonotype was counted only a few times. The chain links TRBV7-2 to TRBJ1-6; D remains ambiguous. Germline loops: CDR1 SGHTA, CDR2 FQGNSA. CDR3 size: 15 residues. Deletions cut 1 base from V and 5 bases from J, with 9 bases between. The CDR3 bases are TGTGCCAGCAGCTTAGGGCAGGCAGATAATTCACCCCTCCACTTT. Residues: CASSLGQADNSPLHF.

This rearrangement joins TRBV7-9 to TRBJ2-1; TRBD1 matches 7 bases. The CDR3 is 14 residues long. The ends lost 3 bases at V and 8 bases at J; junction bases unmatched: 7. Germline CDR1 reads SEHNR; CDR2 reads FQNEAQ (reference sequence). The CDR3 region is CASSLEAGGHEQFF. The CDR3 bases are TGTGCCAGCAGCTTGGAGGCAGGGGGACATGAGCAGTTCTTC.

This clonotype was picked up a small number of times. The chain combines TRBV6-5 with TRBJ2-3, with 14 bases that match TRBD2. V trimming: 0 bases; J trimming: 6 bases; junction bases outside the gene matches: 8. The CDR3 is made up of 18 amino acids. The germline V gene has CDR1 MNHEY and CDR2 SVGAGI. This chain's CDR3 is CASSYSPGLAGGADTQYF. The DNA of the CDR3 is TGTGCCAGCAGTTACTCCCCAGGACTAGCGGGAGGTGCGGATACGCAGTATTTT.

The V and J genes are TRBV20-1 and TRBJ2-3; a weak D match, TRBD1 (6 bases). From germline, CDR1 is DFQATT and CDR2 SNEGSKA (reference sequence). The CDR3 is 13 residues long. The germline V and J ends were trimmed by 4 bases and 4 bases, with 12 bases remaining between them. This CDR3 reads CSAKGERADTQYF. The CDR3 nucleotides read TGCAGTGCTAAGGGGGAAAGAGCAGATACGCAGTATTTT.